In this sample, the clone carrying this TCR beta chain turned up a few times. Its antigen remains unknown. This record comes from a study of blood T cells in healthy people across ages. The V segment lost 6 bases and the J segment 3 bases; nucleotides outside the gene matches: 4. The CDR3 is 15 residues long. A minimum of 7 million PBMCs was isolated per sample. Study-wide results and caveats: Considered underestimates were the diversity estimates obtained from one million T cells.

Using a J-beta primer mix together with a sample-barcoded 5' primer, a second PCR was run for roughly 7 to 12 cycles. All cDNA molecules were each tagged by a template-switch adaptor with 12 random nucleotides. TCRdb re-called the 5' RACE reads through MiXCR, storing one row per CDR3 protein. The sample carries some 1.5 million distinct CDR3 sequences, about 30% recorded once. The source is a woman aged 30 to 39 in good health. The chain uses TRBV12-3 or TRBV12-4 and TRBJ2-2; TRBD2 agrees at 10 bases. The sample was blood. The CDR3 DNA reads TGTGCCAGCAGGGTAGCGGGGGGACACACCGGGGAGCTGTTTTTT. It specifies CASRVAGGHTGELFF.